This record concerns one T cell receptor beta chain sequence. Antigen unknown. Other DNA sequences from this sample encode an identical CDR3 as well. The data derive from a study of OX40 agonist ivuxolimab in advanced cancers. Findings of the study overall: Fewer expanded clones were found on average in CD4+ than in CD8+ T cells.

Patients with a history of autoimmune disease or on systemic immunosuppression were excluded. Blood got drawn at baseline, again on cycle 4 day 1, and then on cycle 7 day 1. Clones were read by immunoSEQ multiplex PCR, and TCRdb kept only the in-frame ones, dropping some. Here the sample spans 80,000 to 85,000 clones, about 82% being singletons. This CDR3 contains 11 residues. The ends were cut back, 5 bases at V and 2 bases at J, with 3 bases in the middle. Germline CDR1 is SEHNR and CDR2 is FQNEAQ (reference sequence). This receptor was taken from an adult with an advanced solid tumor such as melanoma, head and neck, liver or kidney cancer. The chain couples TRBV7-9 to TRBJ2-5; no definite D call. Sequenced here: CD4+ or CD8+ T cells sorted from blood, sampled in a trial of the OX40 agonist ivuxolimab. The CDR3 protein is CASSPQETQYF. The CDR3 DNA is TGTGCCAGCAGCCCACAAGAGACCCAGTACTTC.